Presented here are 27 T cell receptor beta chains from one specimen sequenced in a study of identical twins (dated by TCRdb to the mid-2010s). The library was made by 5' RACE. TCRdb names Illumina HiSeq 2000 as the instrument used. Using fastp trimming at Q25 and MiXCR clonotype assembly, TCRdb reanalyzed the public sequencing data and kept in-frame beta chains. Entries that share a CDR3 protein sequence are merged under the most common genes and DNA. The sample table shows hundreds of thousands of distinct CDR3 sequences, and less than 25% are seen once. The top ten clonotypes cover 4% to 5.5% of the sample. These data also formed part of another study, on T cells expressing NK-cell markers.

The sequencing sample was made of PBMCs. These receptors all come from a woman aged 18-29 years in good health.

This clonotype was counted between two and nine times. V gene TRBV15 combines with J gene TRBJ2-7; TRBD1 is a possible D gene (5 bases). Trimming took off 1 base at V and 2 bases at J, with 12 bases between the two ends. CDR3 size: 15 residues. Per the germline V gene, CDR1 is LNHNV and CDR2 is YYDKDF (reference sequence). The CDR3 here is CATSRGPGKTYEQYF. In DNA form, the CDR3 reads TGTGCCACCAGCAGAGGGCCAGGGAAAACCTACGAGCAGTACTTC.

The chain has TRBV6-1 and TRBJ2-5; D remains ambiguous. This CDR3 has 14 amino acids. CDR1 MNHNS and CDR2 SASEGT come from the germline V gene. V was cut by 5 bases and J by 3 bases, with 13 bases left in between. In DNA form, the CDR3 reads TGTGCCAGCAGTCAGACGGCGGCTAAAGAGACCCAGTACTTC. Protein product: CASSQTAAKETQYF.

The chain carries TRBV5-1 and TRBJ2-1, with a tentative D call TRBD1 (5 bases). The ends were cut back, 4 bases at V and 6 bases at J, with 11 bases in the middle. Germline V gene lookup returns CDR1 SGHRS and CDR2 YFSETQ. CDR3 size: 13 residues. For the CDR3, the DNA is TGCGCCAGCAGCCCTCAGGGTGCCAATGAGCAGTTCTTC. Protein sequence: CASSPQGANEQFF.

The genes are TRBV29-1 and TRBJ2-3, with TRBD2 as a possible D gene (7 bases). Germline loops: CDR1 SQVTM, CDR2 ANQGSEA. V dropped 6 bases and J dropped 6 bases, with 16 bases sitting between them. There are 13 residues in the CDR3. The CDR3 nucleotides are TGCAGCGTGAGGGGGGGGGCACGGGATACGCAGTATTTT. Translating it yields CSVRGGARDTQYF.

This chain joins TRBV12-3 or TRBV12-4 and TRBJ2-7; 8 bases are shared with TRBD2. The CDR3 contains 13 residues. The J segment lost 9 bases and the V segment lost 6 bases, leaving 10 bases of the junction unmatched. CDR3 loop: CASRDTSGLVQYF. In nucleotides, the CDR3 is TGTGCCAGCAGGGACACTAGCGGCCTCGTGCAGTACTTC.

This clonotype was found many times. The V and J genes are TRBV3-1 and TRBJ2-5; D is uncertain. Germline-derived CDR1 and CDR2 are LGHDT and YNNKEL (reference sequence). Trimming removed 4 bases from V and 5 bases from J, with 8 bases in between. This CDR3 has 12 residues. The CDR3 loop is CASSPNLETQYF. The CDR3 DNA follows: TGTGCCAGCAGCCCCAATTTGGAGACCCAGTACTTC.

This clonotype was detected ten times or more. The chain couples TRBV12-3 or TRBV12-4 to TRBJ1-6; 9 bases map to TRBD1. The junction had 7 bases not matched to a gene; V was cut back by 5 bases and J by 8 bases. The CDR3 spans 15 residues. The DNA for the CDR3 is TGTGCCAGCAGTCTACAGGGGGCCTCGTATTCACCCCTCCACTTT. Its protein is CASSLQGASYSPLHF.

The rearrangement links TRBV4-3 to TRBJ2-2; 7 nucleotides line up with TRBD1. The V gene end was trimmed by 1 base and the J gene end by 2 bases; junction bases not matched to a gene: 7. Germline CDR1 is LGHNA and CDR2 is YSLEER. This CDR3 has 17 residues. CDR3 in DNA: TGCGCCAGCAGCCAAGGAATTGGACAGGCTAACACCGGGGAGCTGTTTTTT. It is translated as CASSQGIGQANTGELFF.

V gene TRBV18 combines with J gene TRBJ2-1; D unresolved. Trimming shortened V by 0 bases and J by 1 base, and 7 bases separated the two germline ends. Germline V CDR1 and CDR2: KGHSH, LQKENI. The CDR3 has 15 amino acids. DNA of the CDR3: TGTGCCAGCTCACCACCGAGAACTTCCTACAATGAGCAGTTCTTC. It is translated as CASSPPRTSYNEQFF.

The sample holds many counts of this clonotype. V and J are TRBV20-1 and TRBJ2-7, with TRBD1 matching 8 bases. V was pared by 6 bases and J by 0 bases, with 7 bases of the junction left unmatched. Per germline, CDR1 DFQATT and CDR2 SNEGSKA (reference sequence). The CDR3 totals 14 residues. The CDR3 spells CSARDRYASYEQYF. The CDR3 nucleotides read TGCAGTGCCAGGGACAGGTACGCCTCCTACGAGCAGTACTTC.

This clonotype appeared many times. The junction departs from the called germline gene at one end, perhaps through a read error. The chain links TRBV15 to TRBJ1-1; no definite D call. From germline, CDR1 is LNHNV and CDR2 YYDKDF (reference sequence). The CDR3 covers 12 residues. CDR3: CATSRDYDLPAF. Here the CDR3 DNA reads TGTGCCACCAGCAGAGATTACGACTTACCCGCTTTT.

This clonotype was seen only a few times. This chain joins TRBV12-3 or TRBV12-4 and TRBJ2-1; 7 nucleotides agree with TRBD2. J was trimmed by 0 bases and V by 7 bases; bases with no gene match: 6. The CDR3 is 15 residues long. CDR3 region: CASTWGGSSYNEQFF. The CDR3 bases are TGTGCCAGCACTTGGGGGGGTAGCTCCTACAATGAGCAGTTCTTC.

This sequence joins TRBV20-1 and TRBJ2-1; D unresolved. Germline-derived CDR1 and CDR2 are DFQATT and SNEGSKA (reference sequence). This CDR3 has 13 amino acids. Trimming removed 5 bases at V and 2 bases at J, with 10 bases between. CDR3 in amino acids: CSAFARPYNEQFF. In DNA, the CDR3 is TGCAGTGCTTTCGCGAGACCCTACAATGAGCAGTTCTTC.

This chain uses TRBV18 with TRBJ1-1; 7 bases are shared with TRBD1. The V and J ends lost 2 bases and 9 bases, in that order; junction bases with no gene match: 12. The CDR3 runs to 15 residues. The germline V gene encodes CDR1 KGHSH and CDR2 LQKENI. CDR3 coding DNA: TGTGCCAGCTCACCAGCTTACAGTACAGGGGTTAAAGCTTTCTTT. Protein: CASSPAYSTGVKAFF. Based on the CDR3 plus reference TRBV18 and TRBJ1-1, the full variable domain is NAGVMQNPRHLVRRRGQEARLRCSPMKGHSHVYWYRQLPEEGLKFMVYLQKENIIDESGMPKERFSAEFPKEGPSILRIQQVVRGDSAAYFCASSPAYSTGVKAFFGQGTRLTVV.

This clonotype was seen ten or more times. Here the CDR3 reads CASSLRLAGDGGEQFF. CDR3 nucleotides: TGCGCCAGCAGCTTGCGACTAGCGGGGGATGGAGGTGAGCAGTTCTTC. The V gene is TRBV5-1, the J gene TRBJ2-1; 12 nucleotides align to TRBD2. This CDR3 comprises 16 residues. Germline V gene data show CDR1 as SGHRS and CDR2 as YFSETQ. V lost 1 base and J lost 9; bases outside the gene matches: 8.

This clonotype was observed at least ten times. The V call is TRBV5-1, the J call TRBJ2-2, with 8 bases fitting TRBD1. Trimming cost V 3 bases and J 3 bases; bases outside gene matches: 4. The CDR3 has 15 residues. Looked up from germline, CDR1 is SGHRS and CDR2 is YFSETQ. Here the CDR3 DNA reads TGCGCCAGCAGCTGGGGACAGGCGGACACCGGGGAGCTGTTTTTT. Translating gives CASSWGQADTGELFF.

This clonotype has more than one count but fewer than ten. This rearrangement joins TRBV12-3 or TRBV12-4 to TRBJ2-1; no firm D call. V was shortened by 5 bases and J by 4 bases, with 9 bases between the two germline ends. The CDR3 loop spans 13 amino acids. CDR3 coding DNA: TGTGCCAGCAGTCCCGTCCGTTACAATGAGCAGTTCTTC. The encoded protein is CASSPVRYNEQFF.

The sample holds many counts of this clonotype. The DNA of the CDR3 is TGTGCCAGCAGCACACGGACAGGGAACTATGGCTACACCTTC. Its protein product is CASSTRTGNYGYTF. The chain links TRBV7-9 to TRBJ1-2; 8 bases agree with TRBD1. CDR1 is SEHNR and CDR2 is FQNEAQ in the germline V gene (reference sequence). The CDR3 is 14 residues long. Germline trimming cut 5 bases from V and 2 bases from J; bases unmatched to any gene: 4.

This clonotype was seen ten or more times. In DNA form, the CDR3 reads TGTGCCAGCACCCAGGACGGTAGCTCCTACGAGCAGTACTTC. Translating gives CASTQDGSSYEQYF. The rearrangement uses TRBV6-1 and TRBJ2-7; no clear D. The V gene lost 7 bases and the J gene lost 0 bases, with 13 bases spanning the gap. CDR3 length equals 14 residues. The V gene's germline CDR1 is MNHNS and CDR2 SASEGT.

Of note for this clonotype: The junction shows a germline mismatch at one end, possibly a read error. V and J are TRBV29-1 and TRBJ1-1; D gene unclear. This CDR3 has 10 residues. Germline loops: CDR1 SQVTM, CDR2 ANQGSEA. The CDR3, as DNA: TGCAGCGTTGAAGGCGTTTTGCTTAATTTT. Translated: CSVEGVLLNF.

CDR3 nucleotide sequence: TGTGCAAGCGGCGGGACTAGCGGGGCAGAGACCCAGTACTTC. Protein product: CASGGTSGAETQYF. The chain carries TRBV2 and TRBJ2-5, with 13 positions matching TRBD2. The CDR3 runs 14 residues. Germline loops: CDR1 SNHLY, CDR2 FYNNEI.

This clonotype was detected only a few times. The CDR3 loop reads CASSSRQGSSYEQYF. The CDR3 bases are TGTGCCAGCAGCTCCCGACAGGGAAGCTCCTACGAGCAGTACTTC. The V and J genes are TRBV7-9 and TRBJ2-7; 7 bases map to TRBD1. The germline V gene has CDR1 SEHNR and CDR2 FQNEAQ (reference sequence). V was clipped by 4 bases and J by 0 bases; unmatched bases: 6. This CDR3 has 15 amino acids. The full variable domain, its missing parts supplied by reference TRBV7-9 and TRBJ2-7, is DTGVSQNPRHKITKRGQNVTFRCDPISEHNRLYWYRQTLGQGPEFLTYFQNEAQLEKSRLLSDRFSAERPKGSFSTLEIQRTEQGDSAMYLCASSSRQGSSYEQYFGPGTRLTVT.

The chain links TRBV20-1 to TRBJ2-3, with a tentative D call TRBD1 (5 bases). Germline V CDR1 and CDR2: DFQATT, SNEGSKA (reference sequence). V was shortened by 6 bases and J by 6 bases, with 13 bases between the two germline ends. This CDR3 contains 12 residues. The chain's CDR3 is CSAKRGNDTQYF. For the CDR3, the DNA is TGCAGTGCCAAAAGGGGTAACGATACGCAGTATTTT.

This chain uses TRBV29-1 with TRBJ2-1; D not resolved. Germline-derived CDR1 and CDR2 are SQVTM and ANQGSEA. Trimming left V 7 bases short and J 8 bases short, with 12 bases between. CDR3 length: 11 amino acids. The CDR3 protein is CSAEDRYEQFF. The CDR3 DNA is TGCAGCGCCGAGGATCGGTATGAGCAGTTCTTC.

This clonotype appeared a few times. The chain uses TRBV12-3 or TRBV12-4 and TRBJ2-7, with D possibly matching TRBD2 (6 bases). The V and J ends lost 2 bases and 7 bases respectively, with 18 bases between them. The CDR3 extends over 15 amino acids. CDR3 nucleotide sequence: TGTGCCAGCAGTTTAAAACTAACGGGAGCGAGGGAGCAGTACTTC. Its translation is CASSLKLTGAREQYF.

The chain is built from TRBV5-6 and TRBJ2-7; TRBD1 aligns across 8 bases. After removal of 2 bases from V and 3 bases from J, the junction contained 4 bases not matched to a gene. The CDR3 has 14 residues. CDR1 is SGHDT and CDR2 is YYEEEE in the germline V gene. CDR3: CASSFRGRVYEQYF. In nucleotides, the CDR3 is TGTGCCAGCAGCTTCAGGGGGCGCGTCTACGAGCAGTACTTC.

The chain is built from TRBV7-8 and TRBJ2-7; tentative D call: TRBD2 (5 bases). This CDR3 is built from 16 residues. Deletions cut 4 bases from V and 4 bases from J, with 20 bases between. Germline V gene sequence: CDR1 SGHVS, CDR2 FQNEAQ. CDR3 amino acids: CASSSYSATKDYEQYF. CDR3 nucleotide sequence: TGTGCCAGCAGCTCGTACTCGGCGACTAAAGATTACGAGCAGTACTTC.